Following are 28 T cell receptor beta chains from one sample sequenced in a study of cytomegalovirus exposure and HLA in healthy donors. The PCR made use of 60 Vbeta and 13 Jbeta primers. Sequencing was performed with immunoSEQ multiplex PCR; in TCRdb, only in-frame clones are kept and a portion is missing. The data contain roughly 200,000 clones, roughly 80% of them singletons. Source material: PBMCs. The source of these receptors is a man aged 30-40 years in good health and CMV-seronegative.

The V and J genes are TRBV2 and TRBJ2-7; 7 bases are a match to TRBD2. The germline V gene has CDR1 SNHLY and CDR2 FYNNEI. V was clipped by 3 bases and J by 1 base; unmatched bases: 3. This CDR3 is 14 amino acids long. The CDR3 protein is CASSDWGGSYEQYF. The CDR3 bases are TGTGCCAGCAGTGATTGGGGAGGGTCCTACGAGCAGTACTTC. Full variable domain (remainder filled in from reference TRBV2 and TRBJ2-7): EPEVTQTPSHQVTQMGQEVILRCVPISNHLYFYWYRQILGQKVEFLVSFYNNEISEKSEIFDDQFSVERPDGSNFTLKIRSTKLEDSAMYFCASSDWGGSYEQYFGPGTRLTVT.

V and J are TRBV6-5 and TRBJ1-2; no reliable D call. Germline V lookup: CDR1 MNHEY, CDR2 SVGAGI. Trimming removed 6 bases from V and 0 bases from J, with 8 bases in between. This CDR3 region has 13 residues. The DNA for the CDR3 is TGTGCCAGCAGACAGTTAGCTAACTATGGCTACACCTTC. Residues: CASRQLANYGYTF.

This clone has only a few counts. This chain connects TRBV6-1 to TRBJ2-7, with TRBD1 matching over 8 bases. The V gene's germline CDR1 is MNHNS and CDR2 SASEGT. V lost 6 bases, J lost 5 bases, and 6 bases stayed unmatched. The length of the CDR3 is 13 residues. CDR3 bases: TGTGCCAGCAGCCGGGACAGGTCGGACGAGCAGTACTTC. Protein sequence: CASSRDRSDEQYF.

The rearrangement links TRBV1 to TRBJ1-5. TRBV1 corresponds to a pseudogene. This CDR3 comprises 17 residues. DNA for the CDR3: TGCACCAGCAGCCAGGACAACGGGACGGGAGGCAATCAGCCCCAGCATTTT. It specifies CTSSQDNGTGGNQPQHF.

The chain employs TRBV29-1 and TRBJ2-7, with a possible D match to TRBD2 (6 bases). The CDR3 is 13 residues long. The germline V gene encodes CDR1 SQVTM and CDR2 ANQGSEA. With 6 bases removed from V and 3 bases from J, the gap between germline ends came to 15 bases. In DNA, the CDR3 is TGCAGCGTGAGAAACAGCGGGCTCTACGAGCAGTACTTC. Protein product: CSVRNSGLYEQYF.

This clone was detected a few times. This chain joins TRBV5-1 and TRBJ1-3; D unclear. The germline V gene encodes CDR1 SGHRS and CDR2 YFSETQ. Deletions cut 3 bases from V and 3 bases from J, with 19 bases between. The CDR3 extends over 17 amino acids. The CDR3 reads CASSSRSLHDIGNTIYF. CDR3 DNA sequence: TGCGCCAGCAGCTCCCGATCACTCCACGACATTGGAAACACCATATATTTT.

The chain recombines TRBV7-9 with TRBJ2-3; the D gene is possibly TRBD1 (5 bases). This CDR3 has 14 residues. The germline gives CDR1 SEHNR, CDR2 FQNEAQ (reference sequence). With 5 bases removed from V and 5 bases from J, the gap between germline ends came to 14 bases. The CDR3 sequence: CASSQGSDKDTQYF. The CDR3 DNA reads as TGTGCCAGCAGCCAGGGTTCGGACAAAGATACGCAGTATTTT. Together with reference TRBV7-9 and TRBJ2-3, the CDR3 gives the full variable domain: DTGVSQNPRHKITKRGQNVTFRCDPISEHNRLYWYRQTLGQGPEFLTYFQNEAQLEKSRLLSDRFSAERPKGSFSTLEIQRTEQGDSAMYLCASSQGSDKDTQYFGPGTRLTVL.

V and J are TRBV6-1 and TRBJ2-7; 8 bases match TRBD1. CDR1 is MNHNS and CDR2 is SASEGT in the germline V gene. CDR3 length: 13 amino acids. The ends lost 7 bases at V and 4 bases at J; junction bases unmatched: 6. The CDR3: CASIRTGRYEQYF. The CDR3 nucleotides are TGTGCCAGCATCCGGACAGGGAGGTACGAGCAGTACTTC.

The chain uses TRBV6-6 and TRBJ2-7; tentatively, D is TRBD2 (5 bases). V lost 5 bases to trimming and J lost 4 bases, with 15 bases between them. This CDR3 contains 14 residues. Per the germline V gene, CDR1 is MNHNY and CDR2 is SVGAGI (reference sequence). The CDR3 region has the DNA TGTGCCAGCAGTCCCGGCCGGGGTCCTTACGAGCAGTACTTC. Encoded protein: CASSPGRGPYEQYF.

This clone has just one count. The chain joins TRBV28 to TRBJ1-4; 10 positions match TRBD1. V shed 5 bases, J shed 2 bases, and the junction held 14 bases outside the gene matches. CDR3 length: 19 amino acids. From germline, CDR1 is MDHEN and CDR2 SYDVKM. CDR3 region: CASSQTVTGGFRTNEKLFF. The DNA for the CDR3 is TGTGCCAGCAGTCAAACGGTGACAGGGGGCTTTCGGACTAATGAAAAACTGTTTTTT.

The rearrangement joins TRBV9 to TRBJ1-2; 11 bases are a match to TRBD1. The CDR3 is 13 amino acids. Germline CDR1 SGDLS, CDR2 YYNGEE. V was pared by 6 bases and J by 8 bases, with 6 bases of the junction left unmatched. The CDR3 loop is CASTRTGGRGYTF. In DNA form, the CDR3 reads TGTGCCAGCACCCGGACAGGGGGCCGGGGCTACACCTTC.

V usage is TRBV7-8 and J usage is TRBJ2-5, with D tentatively TRBD1 (5 bases). The germline gives CDR1 SGHVS, CDR2 FQNEAQ. V was trimmed by 5 bases and J by 5 bases, leaving 15 bases between them. There are 14 residues in the CDR3. The CDR3 reads CASSLGRAGETQYF. The CDR3 coding sequence is TGTGCCAGCAGCCTTGGCCGTGCAGGGGAGACCCAGTACTTC.

The chain joins TRBV27 to TRBJ1-2; maybe TRBD1 (5 bases). Germline CDR1 and CDR2: MNHEY and SMNVEV (reference sequence). The V and J ends lost 6 bases and 3 bases respectively, with 14 bases between them. The CDR3 is 14 residues long. CDR3 amino acids: CASRPQGGDYGYTF. The CDR3, as DNA: TGTGCCAGCAGACCGCAGGGAGGTGACTATGGCTACACCTTC.

The chain carries TRBV11-2 and TRBJ1-6, with a possible D match to TRBD1 (6 bases). With 3 bases removed from V and 6 bases from J, the gap between germline ends came to 12 bases. Germline V gene sequence: CDR1 SGHAT, CDR2 FQNNGV. The CDR3 runs to 15 residues. CDR3 in DNA: TGTGCCAGCAGCTTCCGTACAGGGACTAATTCACCCCTCCACTTT. Its protein is CASSFRTGTNSPLHF.

The chain couples TRBV4-3 to TRBJ1-3, with 10 bases aligning to TRBD1. V dropped 2 bases and J dropped 3; count of bases not matched to a gene: 4. There are 16 residues in the CDR3. From germline, CDR1 is LGHNA and CDR2 YSLEER. In DNA form, the CDR3 reads TGCGCCAGCAGCCAAAGACAGGGGGCTGATGGAAACACCATATATTTT. Protein sequence: CASSQRQGADGNTIYF.

The chain has TRBV10-3 and TRBJ1-4; TRBD1 matches at 8 bases. J gave up 0 bases and V 10 bases, and 4 bases lay outside the gene matches. This CDR3 region has 14 residues. Germline V gene lookup returns CDR1 ENHRY and CDR2 SYGVKD. The CDR3: CATGQGATNEKLFF. The CDR3 nucleotides read TGTGCCACTGGACAGGGCGCAACTAATGAAAAACTGTTTTTT.

This clone was counted a single time. This chain connects TRBV10-3 to TRBJ1-4; D possibly corresponds to TRBD1 (5 bases). Germline V lookup: CDR1 ENHRY, CDR2 SYGVKD. The V and J ends lost 8 bases and 9 bases respectively, with 19 bases between them. The CDR3 has 14 residues. In DNA, the CDR3 is TGTGCCATCGCCCACGGGGGGGAACCTAAAAAACTGTTTTTT. Residues: CAIAHGGEPKKLFF.

The chain joins TRBV6-5 to TRBJ2-1; TRBD2 aligns across 12 bases. The CDR3 spans 15 residues. V lost 6 bases to trimming and J lost 5 bases; unmatched junction nucleotides: 5. Per the germline V gene, CDR1 is MNHEY and CDR2 is SVGAGI. In nucleotides, the CDR3 is TGTGCCAGCAGCAACCTAGCGGGGGGGAACAATGAGCAGTTCTTC. It yields the protein CASSNLAGGNNEQFF.

The chain joins TRBV5-6 to TRBJ2-6; maybe TRBD1 (5 bases). Per germline, CDR1 SGHDT and CDR2 YYEEEE. Trimming took 0 bases from V and 2 from J, leaving 9 bases between them. The CDR3 spans 16 residues. This CDR3 reads CASSLGQSTGANVLTF. In DNA, the CDR3 is TGTGCCAGCAGCTTGGGACAGTCAACTGGGGCCAACGTCCTGACTTTC.

This chain links TRBV28 with TRBJ2-2, with D hard to call. The V gene lost 5 bases and the J gene lost 6 bases, with 7 bases spanning the gap. The CDR3 is 12 residues long. Germline CDR1 MDHEN, CDR2 SYDVKM. The CDR3 DNA reads as TGTGCCAGCAGTCCCTATCCCGGGGAGCTGTTTTTT. Translating it yields CASSPYPGELFF.

V gene TRBV7-2 combines with J gene TRBJ2-5; the match to TRBD2 covers 11 bases. The tail of the sequence fits TRBJ2-7 better, so the J call may be wrong. CDR1 is SGHTA and CDR2 is FQGNSA in the germline V gene. The CDR3 is made up of 17 amino acids. CDR3 in DNA: TGTGCCAGCAGCTTAGTCACTAGCGGGGGCTCCCCCTACGAGCAGTACTTC. Its translation is CASSLVTSGGSPYEQYF.

V is TRBV7-9 and J is TRBJ1-2; 8 positions agree with TRBD1. There are 13 residues in the CDR3. The V segment lost 5 bases and the J segment 8 bases; nucleotides outside the gene matches: 7. Germline CDR1 and CDR2: SEHNR and FQNEAQ (reference sequence). DNA of the CDR3: TGTGCCAGCAGCACAAGGACAGGGCAAGGCTACACCTTC. Translating it yields CASSTRTGQGYTF.

This sequence joins TRBV11-3 and TRBJ2-7; TRBD1 might be the D (6 bases). The germline CDR1 and CDR2 sequences are SGHNT and YENEEA. Trimming left V 5 bases short and J 0 bases short, with 11 bases between. The length of the CDR3 is 14 residues. CDR3 nucleotides: TGTGCCAGCAGCCCGGACAGTTACTCCTACGAGCAGTACTTC. Residues: CASSPDSYSYEQYF.

V usage is TRBV28 and J usage is TRBJ2-7; 9 positions match TRBD1. J was trimmed by 3 bases and V by 9 bases; bases with no gene match: 9. This CDR3 spans 14 amino acids. Germline values: CDR1 MDHEN, CDR2 SYDVKM. CDR3 region: CASDTGTGFYEQYF. The CDR3 region has the DNA TGTGCCAGTGACACCGGGACAGGGTTCTACGAGCAGTACTTC.

This chain links TRBV18 with TRBJ1-1, with D perhaps matching TRBD1 (5 bases). V lost 2 bases, J lost 3 bases, and 10 bases lay in between. Germline lookup yields CDR1 KGHSH and CDR2 LQKENI. The CDR3 runs to 14 residues. The CDR3 nucleotides are TGTGCCAGCTCACCAAAAGGAGGGGACACTGAAGCTTTCTTT. This codes for CASSPKGGDTEAFF.

V gene TRBV13 combines with J gene TRBJ2-1, with 7 bases matching TRBD2. The V gene's germline CDR1 is PRHDT and CDR2 FYEKMQ (reference sequence). V was clipped by 3 bases and J by 0 bases; unmatched bases: 5. This CDR3 has 16 amino acids. Here the CDR3 DNA reads TGTGCCAGCAGCTTGGGGGAGGGATACTCCTACAATGAGCAGTTCTTC. Its protein is CASSLGEGYSYNEQFF.

As concerns this clone: One junction end does not reproduce the germline sequence, and a read error may be involved. The CDR3 loop is CASSLRVSGYGASVLTF. CDR3 in DNA: TGTGCCAGCAGTTTACGGGTCTCCGGGTATGGGGCCAGCGTCCTGACTTTC. This chain joins TRBV27 and TRBJ2-6; maybe TRBD1 (5 bases). This CDR3 is 17 amino acids long. From germline, CDR1 is MNHEY and CDR2 SMNVEV (reference sequence).

The chain couples TRBV15 to TRBJ1-6, with a possible D match to TRBD1 (6 bases). The germline gives CDR1 LNHNV, CDR2 YYDKDF (reference sequence). The CDR3 is 13 residues long. The V gene lost 1 base and the J gene lost 10 bases, with 8 bases spanning the gap. As DNA, the CDR3 is TGTGCCACCAGCAGAGGGCAGGGGTCACCCCTCCACTTT. Encoded protein: CATSRGQGSPLHF.